The present T cell receptor (beta chain) was sequenced within a study of shared clonotypes between healthy human individuals. Using about 220 ng DNA, about 29,000 T cell genomes, the sorted-subset replicate PCRs were run. Sequenced by immunoSEQ multiplex PCR; TCRdb stores in-frame clones only, minus some. The data contain some 1.4 million clones, roughly 97% of them singletons. A CD45RA-negative memory subset and a CD45RA+ naive subset were separated from the CD4+ cells. Sequenced input: naive CD4+ T cells sorted from blood. The subset: CD45RA+ positively selected. The sequence was obtained from a man aged 25-45 years in good health.

CDR3 amino acids: CASSSRPAGLDTQYF. The CDR3, as DNA: TGTGCCAGCAGCTCTAGACCCGCGGGACTAGATACGCAGTATTTT. V and J are TRBV7-6 and TRBJ2-3; D possibly corresponds to TRBD2 (6 bases). Deletions cut 4 bases from V and 5 bases from J, with 16 bases between. Germline CDR1 and CDR2: SGHVS and FNYEAQ. CDR3 length: 15 residues.